Listed here are 4 T cell receptor beta chains from one sample, sequenced in a study of regulatory T cells in long-lasting Graves disease. Time point specified: newly diagnosed GD, antithyroid drugs for less than 3 months. The TCR library was made from RNA extracted from PBMCs. In building TCR beta libraries, iRepertoire HTBI primers were used together with Arm-PCR of CDR3 regions. Each CDR3 protein gets one entry after TCRdb re-called the multiplex PCR reads with MiXCR. The table shows some 340,000 distinct CDR3 sequences, with 10% to 15% occurring only once. These data also featured in a second study, about T cells in Graves' hyperthyroidism and ophthalmopathy.

The sequencing here drew on peripheral blood mononuclear cells (PBMCs), taken at new diagnosis, from a patient treated with antithyroid drugs. These receptors were obtained from a woman aged 18-35 years with Graves disease.

This clonotype was counted between two and nine times. This chain uses TRBV29-1 with TRBJ2-1, with 13 bases fitting TRBD2. Germline V gives CDR1 SQVTM, CDR2 ANQGSEA. V lost 7 bases and J lost 7; bases outside the gene matches: 7. There are 14 residues in the CDR3. Here the CDR3 DNA reads TGCAGCGGTGTTGGGACTAGCGGGACGAATGAGCAGTTCTTC. Translated, it gives CSGVGTSGTNEQFF.

In its sample, this clonotype was seen a few times. This chain connects TRBV29-1 to TRBJ2-5, with no clear D. The CDR3 sequence is 15 residues long. Germline-derived CDR1 and CDR2 are SQVTM and ANQGSEA. Trimming removed 7 bases from V and 5 bases from J, with 23 bases in between. Here the CDR3 reads CSAKTDEKTSETQYF. CDR3 nucleotide sequence: TGCAGCGCGAAAACCGACGAAAAGACAAGCGAGACCCAGTACTTC.

The chain has TRBV27 and TRBJ2-5; a possible D gene is TRBD1 (6 bases). V dropped 6 bases and J dropped 7 bases, with 15 bases sitting between them. CDR3 size: 13 residues. Germline V gene lookup returns CDR1 MNHEY and CDR2 SMNVEV (reference sequence). The CDR3 region is CASRDSVTGTQYF. The CDR3 DNA reads TGTGCCAGCAGGGACAGTGTGACAGGGACCCAGTACTTC.

The chain uses TRBV7-9 and TRBJ1-2; D perhaps matches TRBD1 (5 bases). Trimming took off 4 bases at V and 4 bases at J, with 16 bases between the two ends. The CDR3 totals 15 residues. Germline V gene lookup returns CDR1 SEHNR and CDR2 FQNEAQ (reference sequence). Written as DNA, the CDR3 is TGTGCCAGCAGCTCACCGAAGGGACGGGCCTATGGCTACACCTTC. Residues: CASSSPKGRAYGYTF.